The 19 T cell receptor beta chains given below trace back to one sample, sequenced in a study of T cell clones after liver transplantation. Clones were sequenced by immunoSEQ multiplex PCR, and TCRdb holds only the in-frame ones, with some missing. This table has roughly 74,000 clones, 80% appearing once. The source was CD4+ T cells from blood, collected before liver transplant. These receptors came from a human donor who received a liver transplant.

The CDR3 DNA reads TGTGCCAGCAGTTTAGACCGGACAGGGTTCTACGAGCAGTACTTC. It is translated as CASSLDRTGFYEQYF. The V gene is TRBV27, the J gene TRBJ2-7, with TRBD1 identical over 8 bases. The germline gives CDR1 MNHEY, CDR2 SMNVEV (reference sequence). The trim removed 2 bases at V and 3 bases at J, leaving 6 bases unmatched. The length of the CDR3 is 15 residues.

Worth noting for this clone: Other DNA sequences within the sample encode an identical CDR3. The chain links TRBV18 to TRBJ1-1; 8 bases are shared with TRBD1. The germline CDR1 and CDR2 sequences are KGHSH and LQKENI. The CDR3 runs to 13 residues. The J segment lost 1 base and the V segment lost 6 bases, leaving 1 base of the junction unmatched. CDR3 DNA: TGTGCCAGCTCCGGACAGGGGAACACTGAAGCTTTCTTT. This codes for CASSGQGNTEAFF.

This clone showed up just a few times. The chain uses TRBV5-1 and TRBJ1-1; D remains unclear. This CDR3 is built from 12 residues. Trimming left V 5 bases short and J 5 bases short, with 10 bases between. The germline CDR1 and CDR2 sequences are SGHRS and YFSETQ. The CDR3 region is CASRYDTTEAFF. The DNA for the CDR3 is TGCGCCAGCAGATACGACACTACTGAAGCTTTCTTT.

This sequence joins TRBV5-1 and TRBJ1-1, with D perhaps matching TRBD1 (6 bases). The CDR3 is 16 residues long. Germline V CDR1 and CDR2: SGHRS, YFSETQ. V was cut by 3 bases and J by 3 bases, with 18 bases left in between. DNA for the CDR3: TGCGCCAGCAGCTCCCTGAGTCAGGGGAGAGACACTGAAGCTTTCTTT. Its protein product is CASSSLSQGRDTEAFF.

The chain employs TRBV6-5 and TRBJ2-3; 7 bases map to TRBD1. This CDR3 contains 14 residues. Germline CDR1 and CDR2: MNHEY and SVGAGI. V lost 2 bases and J lost 8; bases outside the gene matches: 7. The chain's CDR3 is CASSYLTGEGTQYF. DNA of the CDR3: TGTGCCAGCAGTTACCTCACAGGGGAAGGTACGCAGTATTTT.

V gene TRBV5-4 combines with J gene TRBJ2-3; 9 nucleotides align to TRBD1. Unmatched junction bases numbered 3, after V lost 3 bases and J lost 1 base. CDR1 and CDR2 (germline): SGHNT, YYREEE (reference sequence). The CDR3 length is 15 residues. The CDR3 protein is CASSSRDRGTDTQYF. The CDR3 DNA follows: TGTGCCAGCAGCTCCCGGGACAGGGGCACAGATACGCAGTATTTT.

V usage is TRBV7-6 and J usage is TRBJ1-1; D is uncertain. CDR3 size: 16 residues. With 0 bases removed from V and 0 bases from J, the gap between germline ends came to 11 bases. Germline-derived CDR1 and CDR2 are SGHVS and FNYEAQ. CDR3 sequence: CASSLATGLMNTEAFF. CDR3 DNA: TGTGCCAGCAGCTTAGCGACGGGGTTGATGAACACTGAAGCTTTCTTT.

The genes are TRBV25-1 and TRBJ1-2; D unclear. CDR1 and CDR2 (germline): MGHDK, SYGVNS. Trimming stripped 1 base from V and 5 bases from J, with 20 bases between. The CDR3 contains 17 residues. DNA of the CDR3: TGTGCCAGCAGTGAATGGGCCCCTTCGGCGACGGATTATGGCTACACCTTC. It is translated as CASSEWAPSATDYGYTF.

This clone came up many times. V is TRBV5-6 and J is TRBJ1-5; D perhaps matches TRBD1 (5 bases). The CDR3 length is 13 residues. V was shortened by 4 bases and J by 9 bases, with 14 bases between the two germline ends. Germline-derived CDR1 and CDR2 are SGHDT and YYEEEE. The CDR3 is CASSPGALGPQHF. CDR3 sequence (DNA): TGTGCCAGCAGCCCCGGGGCCCTGGGGCCCCAGCATTTT.

The V and J genes are TRBV6-1 and TRBJ1-1, with D maybe TRBD1 (5 bases). The germline V gene has CDR1 MNHNS and CDR2 SASEGT. Trimming cost V 6 bases and J 0 bases, with 11 bases left between them. CDR3 length equals 14 residues. The CDR3 bases are TGTGCCAGCAGGAAGACAGCCTTGAACACTGAAGCTTTCTTT. It yields the protein CASRKTALNTEAFF.

The V and J genes are TRBV5-1 and TRBJ1-5; D is ambiguous. The CDR3 consists of 13 residues. Germline V gene data show CDR1 as SGHRS and CDR2 as YFSETQ. V was trimmed by 4 bases and J by 2 bases, leaving 7 bases between them. CDR3 bases: TGCGCCAGCAGCCCGCAGGGCAATCAGCCCCAGCATTTT. Encoded protein: CASSPQGNQPQHF.

The chain recombines TRBV28 with TRBJ1-2; D perhaps matches TRBD1 (5 bases). Trimming removed 7 bases from V and 4 bases from J, with 13 bases in between. The CDR3 runs 13 residues. CDR1 and CDR2 (germline): MDHEN, SYDVKM. The CDR3 DNA is TGTGCCAGCAAAATAACAGGACTCTATGGCTACACCTTC. It specifies CASKITGLYGYTF.

This clone has just a few counts. The J gene is TRBJ2-5, the V gene TRBV5-1; D may be TRBD1 (7 bases). V was shortened by 7 bases and J by 0 bases, with 13 bases between the two germline ends. The length of the CDR3 is 14 residues. Germline V CDR1 and CDR2: SGHRS, YFSETQ. This CDR3 reads CASEEGAHQETQYF. The CDR3, as DNA: TGCGCCAGCGAGGAGGGGGCACACCAAGAGACCCAGTACTTC.

This sequence joins TRBV21-1 and TRBJ1-5. TRBV21-1 is classified as a pseudogene. The CDR3 is 20 amino acids. CDR3 amino acids: CATPSPNSPTTAGPNQPQHF. The CDR3 region has the DNA TGTGCCACCCCTTCGCCCAATTCACCTACGACGGCGGGCCCAAATCAGCCCCAGCATTTT.

The chain joins TRBV6-1 to TRBJ1-2, with 7 bases that match TRBD1. The trim removed 1 base at V and 4 bases at J, leaving 0 bases unmatched. Per germline, CDR1 MNHNS and CDR2 SASEGT. The CDR3 spans 13 residues. DNA for the CDR3: TGTGCCAGCAGTGAAGACAGGGGCTATGGCTACACCTTC. It is translated as CASSEDRGYGYTF.

The chain links TRBV5-1 to TRBJ2-3, with TRBD2 matching 7 bases. The CDR3 is 14 amino acids. The trim removed 4 bases at V and 3 bases at J, leaving 5 bases unmatched. Germline lookup yields CDR1 SGHRS and CDR2 YFSETQ. The CDR3 DNA reads TGCGCCAGCAGCGAGGGAGGGATAACAGATACGCAGTATTTT. Encoded protein: CASSEGGITDTQYF.

This clone was picked up one time. The chain couples TRBV5-1 to TRBJ2-2, with 10 bases that match TRBD2. Looked up from germline, CDR1 is SGHRS and CDR2 is YFSETQ. Trimming removed 4 bases from V and 3 bases from J; junction bases left unmatched: 3. CDR3 size: 15 residues. The CDR3 DNA reads TGCGCCAGCAGCGTTCTAGCGGGAGACACCGGGGAGCTGTTTTTT. This encodes CASSVLAGDTGELFF.

Only one count was recorded for this clone. V and J are TRBV28 and TRBJ1-1; D not certain. The CDR3 is 15 amino acids. V lost 4 bases and J 11 bases, leaving 23 bases between the germline ends. Germline CDR1 MDHEN, CDR2 SYDVKM. In nucleotides, the CDR3 is TGTGCCAGCAGTTCCGAGGGTACAGTCTCCCTATGGGCTTTCTTT. Translated, it gives CASSSEGTVSLWAFF. Using reference TRBV28 and TRBJ1-1 for the parts outside the CDR3, the full variable domain is DVKVTQSSRYLVKRTGEKVFLECVQDMDHENMFWYRQDPGLGLRLIYFSYDVKMKEKGDIPEGYSVSREKKERFSLILESASTNQTSMYLCASSSEGTVSLWAFFGQGTRLTVV.

The V call is TRBV11-2, the J call TRBJ2-7; the match to TRBD2 covers 11 bases. The V gene's germline CDR1 is SGHAT and CDR2 FQNNGV. This CDR3 is built from 18 residues. V was clipped by 3 bases and J by 2 bases; unmatched bases: 12. The CDR3: CASSFNRPGLAAAYEQYF. In DNA, the CDR3 is TGTGCCAGCAGCTTTAACAGACCGGGACTAGCGGCTGCCTACGAGCAGTACTTC. The entire variable domain, with the rest obtained from reference TRBV11-2 and TRBJ2-7, is as follows: EAGVAQSPRYKIIEKRQSVAFWCNPISGHATLYWYQQILGQGPKLLIQFQNNGVVDDSQLPKDRFSAERLKGVDSTLKIQPAKLEDSAVYLCASSFNRPGLAAAYEQYFGPGTRLTVT.